This T cell receptor (beta chain) was sequenced during a study of OX40 agonist ivuxolimab in advanced cancers. Study-wide points: Within 6 weeks, CD4+ and CD8+ blood T cells expanded clonally at 0.1 to 3.0 mg/kg. Compared with CD4+, CD8+ T cells on average had more expanded clones. Near-lowest levels of clonal expansion characterized partial responders at 0.1-3.0 mg/kg.

The data were produced by immunoSEQ multiplex PCR, yet TCRdb's version contains in-frame clones alone and is incomplete. The sample has approximately 70,000 clones, about 88% seen once. Notes on this clone: What it binds is not known.

The receptor comes from an adult with an advanced solid tumor such as melanoma, head and neck, liver or kidney cancer. Here the sequenced sample was CD4+ or CD8+ T cells sorted from blood, taken in a trial of the OX40 agonist ivuxolimab.

The CDR3 DNA reads as TGTGCCAGCAGTTCGACAGCGGGCCCCTACGAGCAGTACTTC. It yields the protein CASSSTAGPYEQYF. V is TRBV6-5 and J is TRBJ2-7, with D possibly matching TRBD2 (6 bases). The CDR3 extends over 14 amino acids. With 4 bases removed from V and 2 bases from J, the gap between germline ends came to 12 bases. Germline CDR1 reads MNHEY; CDR2 reads SVGAGI.